The present entry profiles one TCR beta chain with its context. This clonotype has ten or more counts. Its antigen target is currently unknown. No qualities accompany the bases; no much larger clone lies one base away. These data belong to a study of molecular identifiers for immune sequencing clone quantification (dated by TCRdb to 2016 to 2019). Context from the whole study: For a replicate experiment, the RNA from either about 20,000 or 100,000 naive CD8 T cells was divided into five aliquots, and four of those aliquots went on to sequencing. This methods study benchmarked molecular-identifier clustering-based TCR repertoire sequencing (MIDCIRS) and TCR RNA copy counting, using CD8 T cells to do so. General study outcomes and caveats: Naive libraries contained spiked-in Jurkat TCR RNA (roughly ten copies' worth), which is not part of the donor repertoire. When barcode sub-clustering was left out, chimeric consensus sequences inflated TCR diversity, with chimeras reaching as high as 47%. Spiked-in Jurkat TCR RNA equal to a single cell's worth was reported to be detectable even within 1,200,000 naive CD8 T cells. Highly expanded clone sizes could be underestimated if identical TCR molecules share a barcode. Modeling gave around 3.3 recovered TCR RNA copies per cell versus about 10 by digital PCR, implying roughly 29% capture efficiency. In CMV-specific effector cells, clones with more than 20 RNA copies accounted for over 98% of molecules, whereas in naive cells such clones accounted for under 1%.

V and J lose 2 bases and 4 bases, and a span of 3 bases separates them. The CDR3 measures 13 amino acids from cysteine to phenylalanine. The read is trimmed to its CDR3 DNA, 39 bases read in frame from base 1. CDR1 and CDR2 are drawn from the germline V gene: MNHEY, SVGAGI. Naive CD8 T cell libraries were made from around 20,000 to 1,000,000 sorted cells using 10%, 30% or 50% of purified RNA. Naive CD8 T cells were FACS-sorted as CD8+CD4-CCR7+CD45RA+ on a BD FACSAria II into RLT Plus buffer. To test detection sensitivity, Jurkat RNA equivalent to about ten TCR copies was spiked into samples of roughly 18,000-1,000,000 naive CD8 T cells. CD8 T cells were enriched with RosetteSep CD8+ T Cell Enrichment Cocktail and Ficoll-Paque, followed by ACK red cell lysis. Library creation used PCR. TCRdb lists the instrument as NextSeq 500. Bulk TCR libraries were made following a previously described method, with the TCR primers given in Table S5. Purification of total RNA was performed with the Qiagen AllPrep DNA/RNA kit. Before analysis, reads from multiple sequencing runs of one library were combined. Processing in the source paper ran as follows. Reads were retained only if the reads had an exact TCR constant sequence, and the retained reads were trimmed to 150 nt and grouped according to their 12-nt molecular barcodes. Reads inside each barcode group were sub-clustered using a 15% Levenshtein threshold, and a quality-weighted consensus sequence was constructed for each RNA molecule. Non-functional sequences were discarded, and so were lower-count sequences lying one edit away from another sequence. On the basis of fitting two negative binomial distributions, barcode sub-clusters with fewer than 20% of the maximum read count were discarded. TCRdb reprocessing: public reads trimmed at Q25 with fastp, clones called with MiXCR, in-frame beta chains kept. CDR3 protein sequences are deduplicated, and each keeps its most common genes and DNA. These V and J calls rely on TCRdb rather than the paper's analysis. Counted in this sample were around 300,000 distinct CDR3 sequences; about 23% of them appeared once. Together, the top ten hold around 0.74% of the sample.

The chain links TRBV6-5 with TRBJ2-6, with the D segment identity uncertain. The TCR sequence derives from a human donor in good health. Some libraries in this study had Jurkat cell RNA spiked in. Sequencing was carried out using naive CD8+ T cells from blood, with Jurkat cell RNA spiked in. Sample cell subset or site, as interpreted from the label and publication: FACS-sorted CD8+CD4-CCR7+CD45RA+ naive T cells. The nucleotides read TGTGCCAGCAGTTACGAAGGGGCCAACGTCCTGACTTTC. It encodes CASSYEGANVLTF.